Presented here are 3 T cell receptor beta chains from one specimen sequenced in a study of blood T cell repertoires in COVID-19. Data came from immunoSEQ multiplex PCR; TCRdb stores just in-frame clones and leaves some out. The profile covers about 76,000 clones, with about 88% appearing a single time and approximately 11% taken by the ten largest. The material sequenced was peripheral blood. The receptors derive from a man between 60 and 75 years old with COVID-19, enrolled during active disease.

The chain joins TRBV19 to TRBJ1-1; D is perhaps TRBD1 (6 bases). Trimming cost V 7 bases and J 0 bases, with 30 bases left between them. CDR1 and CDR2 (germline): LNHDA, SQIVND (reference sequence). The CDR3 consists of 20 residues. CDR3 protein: CASNGIPGDTYRAVNTEAFF. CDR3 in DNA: TGTGCCAGTAACGGGATTCCCGGTGACACATACAGGGCTGTGAACACTGAAGCTTTCTTT.

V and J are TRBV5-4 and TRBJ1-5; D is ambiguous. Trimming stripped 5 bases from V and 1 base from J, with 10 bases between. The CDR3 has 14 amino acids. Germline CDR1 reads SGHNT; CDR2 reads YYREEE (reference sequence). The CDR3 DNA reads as TGTGCCAGCAGGGACTCGGGCAGCAATCAGCCCCAGCATTTT. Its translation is CASRDSGSNQPQHF.

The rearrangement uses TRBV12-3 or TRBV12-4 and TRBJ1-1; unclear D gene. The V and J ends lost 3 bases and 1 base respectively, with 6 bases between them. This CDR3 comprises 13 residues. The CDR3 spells CASSFAGNTEAFF. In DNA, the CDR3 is TGTGCCAGCAGTTTTGCCGGGAACACTGAAGCTTTCTTT.